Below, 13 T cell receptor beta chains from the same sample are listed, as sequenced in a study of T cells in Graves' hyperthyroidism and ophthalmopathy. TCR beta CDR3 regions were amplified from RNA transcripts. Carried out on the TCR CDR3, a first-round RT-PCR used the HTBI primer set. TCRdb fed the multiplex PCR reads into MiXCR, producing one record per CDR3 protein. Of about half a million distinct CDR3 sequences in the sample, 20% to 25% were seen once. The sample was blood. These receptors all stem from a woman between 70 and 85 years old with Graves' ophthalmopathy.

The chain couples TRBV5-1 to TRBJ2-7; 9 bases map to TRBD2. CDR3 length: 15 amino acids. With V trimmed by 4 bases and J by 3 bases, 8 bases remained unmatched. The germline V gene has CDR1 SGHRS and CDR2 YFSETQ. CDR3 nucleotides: TGCGCCAGCAGCCTAAGGACTAGCGACGACTACGAGCAGTACTTC. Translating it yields CASSLRTSDDYEQYF.

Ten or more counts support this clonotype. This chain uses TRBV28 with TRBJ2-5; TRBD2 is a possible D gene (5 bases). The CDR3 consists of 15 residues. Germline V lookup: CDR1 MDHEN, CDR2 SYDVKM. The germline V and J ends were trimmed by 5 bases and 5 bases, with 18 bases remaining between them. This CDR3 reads CASSQTRGSGETQYF. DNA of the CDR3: TGTGCCAGCAGTCAAACCCGGGGTTCGGGGGAGACCCAGTACTTC.

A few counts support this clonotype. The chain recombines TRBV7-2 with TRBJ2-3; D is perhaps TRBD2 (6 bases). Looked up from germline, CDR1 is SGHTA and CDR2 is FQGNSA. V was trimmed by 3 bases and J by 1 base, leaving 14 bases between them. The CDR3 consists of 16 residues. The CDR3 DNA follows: TGTGCCAGCAGCTTCCGGCGCGGGATAGGCACAGATACGCAGTATTTT. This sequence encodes CASSFRRGIGTDTQYF.

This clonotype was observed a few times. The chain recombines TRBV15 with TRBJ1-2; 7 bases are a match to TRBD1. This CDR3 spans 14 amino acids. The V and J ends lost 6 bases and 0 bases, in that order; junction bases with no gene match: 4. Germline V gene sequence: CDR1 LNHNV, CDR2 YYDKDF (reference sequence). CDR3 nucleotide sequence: TGTGCCACCAGGCAGACAGGGACTAACTATGGCTACACCTTC. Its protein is CATRQTGTNYGYTF.

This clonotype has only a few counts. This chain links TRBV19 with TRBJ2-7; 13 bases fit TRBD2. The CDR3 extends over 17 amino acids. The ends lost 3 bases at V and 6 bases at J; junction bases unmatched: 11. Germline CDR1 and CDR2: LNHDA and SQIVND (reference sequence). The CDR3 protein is CASSMGRTSGSSGEQYF. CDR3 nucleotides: TGTGCCAGTAGTATGGGTCGGACTAGCGGGAGTTCTGGCGAGCAGTACTTC.

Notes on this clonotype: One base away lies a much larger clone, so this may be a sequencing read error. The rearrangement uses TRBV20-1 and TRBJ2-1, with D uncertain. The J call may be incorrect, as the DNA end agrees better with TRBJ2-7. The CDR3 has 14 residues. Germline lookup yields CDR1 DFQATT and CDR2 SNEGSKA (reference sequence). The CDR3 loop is CSARDRFGFNEQYF. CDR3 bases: TGCAGTGCTAGAGATAGGTTTGGCTTCAATGAGCAGTACTTC.

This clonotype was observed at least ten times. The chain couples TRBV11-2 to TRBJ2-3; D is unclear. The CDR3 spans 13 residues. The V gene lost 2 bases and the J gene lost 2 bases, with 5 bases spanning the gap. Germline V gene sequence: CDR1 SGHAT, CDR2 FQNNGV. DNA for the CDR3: TGTGCCAGCAGCTTATCGGTCACAGATACGCAGTATTTT. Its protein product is CASSLSVTDTQYF.

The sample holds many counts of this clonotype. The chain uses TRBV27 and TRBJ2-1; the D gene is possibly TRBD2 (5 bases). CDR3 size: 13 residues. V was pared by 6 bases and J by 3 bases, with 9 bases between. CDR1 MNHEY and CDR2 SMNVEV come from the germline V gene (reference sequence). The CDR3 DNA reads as TGTGCCAGCAGCTTAGACTACTACAATGAGCAGTTCTTC. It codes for CASSLDYYNEQFF.

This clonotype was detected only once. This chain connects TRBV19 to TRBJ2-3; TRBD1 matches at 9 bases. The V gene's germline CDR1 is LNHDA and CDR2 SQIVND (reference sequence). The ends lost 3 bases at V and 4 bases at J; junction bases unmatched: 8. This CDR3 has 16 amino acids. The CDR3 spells CASSIRLQGAADTQYF. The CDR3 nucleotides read TGTGCCAGTAGTATCCGCTTACAGGGGGCTGCAGATACGCAGTATTTT.

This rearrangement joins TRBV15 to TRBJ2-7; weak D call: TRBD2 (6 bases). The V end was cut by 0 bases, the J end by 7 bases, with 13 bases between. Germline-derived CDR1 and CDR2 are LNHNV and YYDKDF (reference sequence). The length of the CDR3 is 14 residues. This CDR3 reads CATSRDSLAEEQYF. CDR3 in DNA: TGTGCCACCAGCAGAGATTCACTAGCTGAAGAGCAGTACTTC.

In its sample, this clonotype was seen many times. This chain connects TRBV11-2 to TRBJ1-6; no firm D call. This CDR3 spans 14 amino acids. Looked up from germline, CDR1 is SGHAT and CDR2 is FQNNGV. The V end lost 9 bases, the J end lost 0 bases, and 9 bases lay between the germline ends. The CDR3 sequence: CASHGSSYNSPLHF. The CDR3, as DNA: TGTGCCAGTCACGGGAGCTCCTATAATTCACCCCTCCACTTT.

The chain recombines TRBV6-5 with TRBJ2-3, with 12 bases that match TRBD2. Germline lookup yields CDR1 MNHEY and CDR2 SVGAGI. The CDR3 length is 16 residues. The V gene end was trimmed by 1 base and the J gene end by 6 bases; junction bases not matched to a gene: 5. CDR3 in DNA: TGTGCCAGCAGTTACTGGCTAGCGGGAGGGAAGGATACGCAGTATTTT. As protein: CASSYWLAGGKDTQYF.

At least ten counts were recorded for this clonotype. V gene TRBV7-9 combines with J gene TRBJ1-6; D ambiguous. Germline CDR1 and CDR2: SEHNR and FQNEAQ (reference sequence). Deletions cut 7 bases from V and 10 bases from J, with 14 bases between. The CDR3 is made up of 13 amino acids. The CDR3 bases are TGTGCCAGCATCCTCGGGGTAGGGTCACCCCTCCACTTT. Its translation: CASILGVGSPLHF.